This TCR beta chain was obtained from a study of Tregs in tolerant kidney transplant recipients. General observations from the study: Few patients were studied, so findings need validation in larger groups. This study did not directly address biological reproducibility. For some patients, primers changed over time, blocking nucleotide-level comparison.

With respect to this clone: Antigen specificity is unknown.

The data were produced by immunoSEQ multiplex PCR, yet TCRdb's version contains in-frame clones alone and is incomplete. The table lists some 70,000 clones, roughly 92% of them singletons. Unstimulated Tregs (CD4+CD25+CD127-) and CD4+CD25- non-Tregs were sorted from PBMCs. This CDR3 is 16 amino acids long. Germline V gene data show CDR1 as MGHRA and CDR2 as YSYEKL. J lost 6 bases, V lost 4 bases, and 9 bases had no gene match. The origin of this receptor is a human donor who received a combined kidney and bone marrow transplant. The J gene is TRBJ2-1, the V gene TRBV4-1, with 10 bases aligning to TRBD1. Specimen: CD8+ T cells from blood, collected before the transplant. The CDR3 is CASSRYDRGPTNEQFF. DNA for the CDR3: TGCGCCAGCAGCCGGTATGACAGGGGGCCGACCAATGAGCAGTTCTTC.